The rows below give T cell receptor beta chains drawn from one sample of a study of early stage breast cancer tumors. The data were produced by immunoSEQ multiplex PCR, yet TCRdb's version contains in-frame clones alone and is incomplete. The repertoire includes tens of thousands of clones, roughly 50% of them detected once, and 8.5% sits in the top ten. The sample consisted of breast tumor tissue. Every receptor here comes from a person aged 45-60 years with breast cancer. Both conserved end residues are part of each CDR3. D genes are given only for firm matches. Only part of the rows carry a size: once, few, many, or a class if the clone is expanded.

j_call: TRBJ1-4
clone_size: -
v_call: TRBV27
d_call: TRBD1
cdr3_aa: CASSLSDRPNEKLFF
cdr3_nt: TGTGCCAGCAGTTTATCGGACAGGCCTAATGAAAAACTGTTTTTT

j_call: TRBJ1-2
clone_size: -
v_call: TRBV2
d_call: -
cdr3_aa: CASTRGGYYGYTF
cdr3_nt: TGTGCCAGCACAAGGGGGGGGTACTATGGCTACACCTTC

j_call: TRBJ2-5
clone_size: once
v_call: TRBV10-3
d_call: -
cdr3_aa: CAISEGARRGTQYF
cdr3_nt: TGTGCCATCAGTGAGGGGGCTAGGAGGGGGACCCAGTACTTC

j_call: TRBJ1-5
clone_size: few
v_call: TRBV2
d_call: -
cdr3_aa: CASSKTETSNQPQHF
cdr3_nt: TGTGCCAGCAGTAAGACAGAAACTAGCAATCAGCCCCAGCATTTT

j_call: TRBJ2-1
clone_size: -
v_call: TRBV30
d_call: -
cdr3_aa: CAWSEGGERHEQFF
cdr3_nt: TGTGCCTGGAGTGAAGGGGGGGAGAGGCATGAGCAGTTCTTC

j_call: TRBJ2-7
clone_size: few
v_call: TRBV11-2
d_call: -
cdr3_aa: CASTGLTGEQYF
cdr3_nt: TGTGCCAGCACCGGACTGACCGGGGAGCAGTACTTC

j_call: TRBJ2-3
clone_size: -
v_call: TRBV14
d_call: TRBD2
cdr3_aa: CASSRASGRTDTQYF
cdr3_nt: TGTGCCAGCAGCCGCGCTAGCGGACGCACAGATACGCAGTATTTT

j_call: TRBJ1-4
clone_size: -
v_call: TRBV7-9
d_call: -
cdr3_aa: CASSYGQPNEKLFF
cdr3_nt: TGTGCCAGCAGCTATGGACAGCCTAATGAAAAACTGTTTTTT

j_call: TRBJ2-2
clone_size: -
v_call: TRBV13
d_call: -
cdr3_aa: CASSPRVGTGTGELFF
cdr3_nt: TGTGCCAGCAGCCCTAGGGTCGGGACTGGGACCGGGGAGCTGTTTTTT

j_call: TRBJ1-5
clone_size: -
v_call: TRBV6-4
d_call: -
cdr3_aa: CASRVAASNQPQHF
cdr3_nt: TGTGCCAGCAGAGTGGCAGCTAGCAATCAGCCCCAGCATTTT

j_call: TRBJ1-3
clone_size: -
v_call: TRBV29-1
d_call: -
cdr3_aa: CSVAVLGNTIYF
cdr3_nt: TGCAGCGTTGCAGTATTAGGAAACACCATATATTTT

j_call: TRBJ2-5
clone_size: -
v_call: TRBV29-1
d_call: -
cdr3_aa: CSVSQGHRTETQYF
cdr3_nt: TGCAGCGTTTCACAGGGACATAGGACGGAGACCCAGTACTTC

j_call: TRBJ1-2
clone_size: few
v_call: TRBV6-6
d_call: -
cdr3_aa: CASSYSSAPGGGYTF
cdr3_nt: TGTGCCAGCAGTTACTCCTCAGCCCCGGGGGGCGGCTACACCTTC

j_call: TRBJ1-5
clone_size: few
v_call: TRBV5-6
d_call: TRBD1
cdr3_aa: CASSTTGDGQPQHF
cdr3_nt: TGTGCCAGCAGCACAACAGGGGACGGTCAGCCCCAGCATTTT

j_call: TRBJ2-5
clone_size: -
v_call: TRBV20-1
d_call: -
cdr3_aa: CSARVGETQYF
cdr3_nt: TGCAGTGCTAGAGTTGGAGAGACCCAGTACTTC

j_call: TRBJ1-2
clone_size: -
v_call: TRBV9
d_call: TRBD1
cdr3_aa: CASSVRTGGYGYTF
cdr3_nt: TGTGCCAGCAGCGTTAGGACAGGGGGCTATGGCTACACCTTC

j_call: TRBJ2-7
clone_size: few
v_call: TRBV5-6
d_call: -
cdr3_aa: CASSLSTLGEQYF
cdr3_nt: TGTGCCAGCAGCTTGTCCACCCTAGGCGAGCAGTACTTC

j_call: TRBJ2-7
clone_size: -
v_call: TRBV19
d_call: -
cdr3_aa: CASQQDNSYEQYF
cdr3_nt: TGTGCCAGTCAACAGGACAACTCCTACGAGCAGTACTTC

j_call: TRBJ2-3
clone_size: -
v_call: TRBV7-9
d_call: -
cdr3_aa: CASSQGGTSNTQYF
cdr3_nt: TGCGCCAGCAGCCAAGGAGGGACGTCGAATACGCAGTATTTT

j_call: TRBJ2-2
clone_size: once
v_call: TRBV10-2
d_call: -
cdr3_aa: CASSGTFNTGELFF
cdr3_nt: TGCGCCAGCAGTGGGACTTTTAACACCGGGGAGCTGTTTTTT

j_call: TRBJ2-5
clone_size: -
v_call: TRBV18
d_call: -
cdr3_aa: CASSPNRDETQYF
cdr3_nt: TGTGCCAGCTCACCGAACAGGGACGAGACCCAGTACTTC

j_call: TRBJ2-2
clone_size: -
v_call: TRBV6-1
d_call: TRBD1
cdr3_aa: CASSEWTGLGTGELFF
cdr3_nt: TGTGCCAGCAGTGAATGGACAGGGTTAGGCACCGGGGAGCTGTTTTTT

j_call: TRBJ1-2
clone_size: -
v_call: TRBV6-6
d_call: -
cdr3_aa: CASNPKIHSYGYTF
cdr3_nt: TGTGCCAGCAACCCAAAGATTCACTCCTATGGCTACACCTTC

j_call: TRBJ1-4
clone_size: -
v_call: TRBV5-1
d_call: -
cdr3_aa: CASREAVTTNEKLFF
cdr3_nt: TGCGCCAGCAGGGAGGCGGTGACTACTAATGAAAAACTGTTTTTT

j_call: TRBJ1-2
clone_size: many
v_call: TRBV18
d_call: TRBD1
cdr3_aa: CASSPGTGRGYTF
cdr3_nt: TGTGCCAGCTCACCCGGGACAGGTCGTGGCTACACCTTC